Here is one T cell receptor (beta chain) with its context. The protocol was immunoSEQ multiplex PCR, while the TCRdb copy is restricted to in-frame clones and leaves out a portion. Among 130,000 or so clones listed, more than 80% were seen once. This sample is drawn from a study of T cell responses to AZD1222 COVID-19 vaccine. The CDR3 has 14 amino acids. J was trimmed by 7 bases and V by 3 bases; bases with no gene match: 1. CDR1 LGHDT and CDR2 YNNKEL come from the germline V gene (reference sequence). Sample: peripheral blood, taken on day 0 of AZD1222 vaccination. The gene calls are TRBV3-1 (or the pseudogene TRBV3-2) and TRBJ1-5; 12 bases map to TRBD1. The sequence was obtained from an adult in good health. The CDR3 coding sequence is TGTGCCAGCAGCCAGGGACAGGGGGCGCAGCCCCAGCATTTT. Translation gives CASSQGQGAQPQHF.